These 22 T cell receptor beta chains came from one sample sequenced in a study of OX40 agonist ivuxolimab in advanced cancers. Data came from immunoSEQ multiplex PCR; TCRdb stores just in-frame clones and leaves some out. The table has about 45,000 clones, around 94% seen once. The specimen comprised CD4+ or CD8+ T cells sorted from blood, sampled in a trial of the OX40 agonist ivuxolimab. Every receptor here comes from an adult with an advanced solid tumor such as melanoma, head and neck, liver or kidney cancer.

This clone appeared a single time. In nucleotides, the CDR3 is TGTGCCAGCAGTGAAGATCTGGGACCAGGAGAGACCCAGTACTTC. Translation gives CASSEDLGPGETQYF. The V call is TRBV6-1, the J call TRBJ2-5; D tentatively fits TRBD1 or TRBD2 (5 bases each). Germline CDR1 reads MNHNS; CDR2 reads SASEGT. With 1 base removed from V and 4 bases from J, the gap between germline ends came to 13 bases. The CDR3 is 15 amino acids.

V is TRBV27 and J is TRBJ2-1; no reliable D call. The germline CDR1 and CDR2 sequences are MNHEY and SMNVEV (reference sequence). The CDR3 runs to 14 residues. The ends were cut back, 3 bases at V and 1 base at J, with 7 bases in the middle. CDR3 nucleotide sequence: TGTGCCAGCAGTTTTCTACAGTCCTACAATGAGCAGTTCTTC. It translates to CASSFLQSYNEQFF.

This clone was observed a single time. CDR3 amino acids: CASSYSSLAGKTQYF. The CDR3 nucleotides read TGTGCCAGCAGTTACTCGAGTCTAGCGGGAAAGACCCAGTACTTC. This chain links TRBV6-5 with TRBJ2-5, with 9 positions matching TRBD2. The germline V gene encodes CDR1 MNHEY and CDR2 SVGAGI. This CDR3 contains 15 residues. J gave up 6 bases and V 0 bases, and 5 bases lay outside the gene matches.

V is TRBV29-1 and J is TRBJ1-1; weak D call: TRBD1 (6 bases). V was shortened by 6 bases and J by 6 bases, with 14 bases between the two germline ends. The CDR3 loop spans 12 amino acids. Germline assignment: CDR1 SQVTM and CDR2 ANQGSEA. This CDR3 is CSVADRYSEAFF. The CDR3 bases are TGCAGCGTAGCCGACAGGTACTCTGAAGCTTTCTTT.

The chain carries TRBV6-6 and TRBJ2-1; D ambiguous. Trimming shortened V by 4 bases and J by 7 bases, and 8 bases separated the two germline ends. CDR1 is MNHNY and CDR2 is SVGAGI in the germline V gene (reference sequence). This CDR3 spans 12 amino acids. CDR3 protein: CASSLVRNEQFF. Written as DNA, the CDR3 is TGTGCCAGCAGTTTAGTGAGGAATGAGCAGTTCTTC.

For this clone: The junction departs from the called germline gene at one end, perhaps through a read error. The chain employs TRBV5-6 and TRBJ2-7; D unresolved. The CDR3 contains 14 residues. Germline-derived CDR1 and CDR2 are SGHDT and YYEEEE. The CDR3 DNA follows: TGTGCCAGCAGCCAACTACAAGGTGGATACGAGCAGAACTTC. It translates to CASSQLQGGYEQNF.

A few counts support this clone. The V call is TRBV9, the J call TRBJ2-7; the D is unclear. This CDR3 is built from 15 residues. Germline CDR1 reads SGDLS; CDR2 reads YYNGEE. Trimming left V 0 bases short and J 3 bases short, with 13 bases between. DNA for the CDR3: TGTGCCAGCAGCGTAGCTTCCGGACCCTACTACGAGCAGTACTTC. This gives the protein CASSVASGPYYEQYF.

CDR3 DNA: TGTGCCAGCAGCGTAAGAAGGGGGGAGCTGTTTTTT. Translation: CASSVRRGELFF. V gene TRBV9 combines with J gene TRBJ2-2; no clear D. From germline, CDR1 is SGDLS and CDR2 YYNGEE. Trimming took off 1 base at V and 8 bases at J, with 6 bases between the two ends. CDR3 size: 12 residues.

CDR3 sequence: CASGSTGSYNEQFF. The CDR3 region has the DNA TGTGCCAGCGGATCGACAGGCTCCTACAATGAGCAGTTCTTC. The chain recombines TRBV27 with TRBJ2-1, with D possibly being TRBD1 (6 bases). The ends were cut back, 8 bases at V and 0 bases at J, with 11 bases in the middle. Germline V gene sequence: CDR1 MNHEY, CDR2 SMNVEV (reference sequence). This CDR3 comprises 14 residues.

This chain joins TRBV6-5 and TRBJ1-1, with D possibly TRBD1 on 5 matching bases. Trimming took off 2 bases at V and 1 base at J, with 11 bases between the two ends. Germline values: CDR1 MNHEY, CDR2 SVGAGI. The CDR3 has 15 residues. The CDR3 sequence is CASSYRFGANTEAFF. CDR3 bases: TGTGCCAGCAGTTACCGGTTCGGGGCGAACACTGAAGCTTTCTTT.

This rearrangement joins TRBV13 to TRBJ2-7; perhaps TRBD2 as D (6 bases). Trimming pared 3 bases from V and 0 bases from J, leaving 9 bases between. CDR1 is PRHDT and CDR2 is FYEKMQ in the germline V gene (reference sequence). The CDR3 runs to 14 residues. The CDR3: CASSFLARSYEQYF. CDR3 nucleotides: TGTGCCAGCAGCTTCCTAGCGCGCTCCTACGAGCAGTACTTC. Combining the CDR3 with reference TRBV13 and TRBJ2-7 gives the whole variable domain AAGVIQSPRHLIKEKRETATLKCYPIPRHDTVYWYQQGPGQDPQFLISFYEKMQSDKGSIPDRFSAQQFSDYHSELNMSSLELGDSALYFCASSFLARSYEQYFGPGTRLTVT.

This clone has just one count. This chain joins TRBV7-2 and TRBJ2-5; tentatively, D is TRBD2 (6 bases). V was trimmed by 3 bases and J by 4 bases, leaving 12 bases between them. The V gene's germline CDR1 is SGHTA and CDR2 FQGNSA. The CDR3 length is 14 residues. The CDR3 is CASSFLRGAETQYF. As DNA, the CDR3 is TGTGCCAGCAGCTTTTTGCGGGGAGCAGAGACCCAGTACTTC.

As DNA, the CDR3 is TGTGCCAGTAGTACCCACGGACAGGGCCACGAGCAGTACTTC. Protein product: CASSTHGQGHEQYF. The chain carries TRBV19 and TRBJ2-7; 8 bases are a match to TRBD1. Unmatched junction bases numbered 7, after V lost 4 bases and J lost 5 bases. Germline assignment: CDR1 LNHDA and CDR2 SQIVND (reference sequence). This CDR3 has 14 residues. The whole variable domain, remainder taken from reference TRBV19 and TRBJ2-7, is DGGITQSPKYLFRKEGQNVTLSCEQNLNHDAMYWYRQDPGQGLRLIYYSQIVNDFQKGDIAEGYSVSREKKESFPLTVTSAQKNPTAFYLCASSTHGQGHEQYFGPGTRLTVT.

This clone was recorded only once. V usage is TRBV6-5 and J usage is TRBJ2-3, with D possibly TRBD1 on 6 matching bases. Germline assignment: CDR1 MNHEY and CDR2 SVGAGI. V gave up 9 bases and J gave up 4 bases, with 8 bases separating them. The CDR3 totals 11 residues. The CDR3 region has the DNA TGTGCCAGTAAGGGGGCAGATACGCAGTATTTT. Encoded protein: CASKGADTQYF.

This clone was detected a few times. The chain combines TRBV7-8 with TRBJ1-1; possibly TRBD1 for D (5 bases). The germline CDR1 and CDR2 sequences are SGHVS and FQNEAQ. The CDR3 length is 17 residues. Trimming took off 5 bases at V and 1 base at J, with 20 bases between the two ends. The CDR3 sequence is CASSPGPSGTANTEAFF. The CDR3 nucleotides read TGTGCCAGCAGCCCCGGTCCCTCCGGGACCGCGAACACTGAAGCTTTCTTT. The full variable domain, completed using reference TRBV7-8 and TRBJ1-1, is GAGVSQSPRYKVAKRGQDVALRCDPISGHVSLFWYQQALGQGPEFLTYFQNEAQLDKSGLPSDRFFAERPEGSVSTLKIQRTQQEDSAVYLCASSPGPSGTANTEAFFGQGTRLTVV.

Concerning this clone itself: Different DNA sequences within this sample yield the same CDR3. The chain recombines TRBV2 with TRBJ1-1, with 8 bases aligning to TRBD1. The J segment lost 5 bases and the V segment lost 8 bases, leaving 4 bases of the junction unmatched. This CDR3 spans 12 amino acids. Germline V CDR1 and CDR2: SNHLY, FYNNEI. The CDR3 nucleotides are TGTGCCAGCGGGACAGGATCAACTGAAGCTTTCTTT. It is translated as CASGTGSTEAFF.

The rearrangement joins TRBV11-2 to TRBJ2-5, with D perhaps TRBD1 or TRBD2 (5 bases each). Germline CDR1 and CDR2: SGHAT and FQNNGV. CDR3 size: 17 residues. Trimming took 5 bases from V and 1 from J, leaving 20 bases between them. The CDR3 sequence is CASSLSPGTVIQETQYF. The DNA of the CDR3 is TGTGCCAGCAGCCTAAGTCCCGGGACGGTGATCCAAGAGACCCAGTACTTC.

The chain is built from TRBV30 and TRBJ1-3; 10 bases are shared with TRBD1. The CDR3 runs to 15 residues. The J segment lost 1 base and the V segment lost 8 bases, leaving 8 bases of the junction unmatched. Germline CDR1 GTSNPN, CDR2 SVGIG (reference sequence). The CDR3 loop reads CAGGDRGFSGNTIYF. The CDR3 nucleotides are TGTGCCGGAGGGGACAGGGGTTTTTCTGGAAACACCATATATTTT. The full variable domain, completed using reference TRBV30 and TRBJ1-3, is SQTIHQWPATLVQPVGSPLSLECTVEGTSNPNLYWYRQAAGRGLQLLFYSVGIGQISSEVPQNLSASRPQDRQFILSSKKLLLSDSGFYLCAGGDRGFSGNTIYFGEGSWLTVV.

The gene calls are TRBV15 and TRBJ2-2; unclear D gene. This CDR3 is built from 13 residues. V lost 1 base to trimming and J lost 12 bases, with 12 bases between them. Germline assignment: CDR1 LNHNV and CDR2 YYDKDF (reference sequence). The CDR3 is CATSRVGVEKLFF. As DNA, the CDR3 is TGTGCCACCAGCAGAGTCGGCGTAGAGAAGCTGTTTTTT.

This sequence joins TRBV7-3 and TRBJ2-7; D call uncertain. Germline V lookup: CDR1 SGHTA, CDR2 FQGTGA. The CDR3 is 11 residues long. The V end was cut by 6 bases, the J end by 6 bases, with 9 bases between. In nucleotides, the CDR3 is TGTGCCAGCAGAAAAGGCGGCGAGCAGTACTTC. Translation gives CASRKGGEQYF.

CDR3 sequence (DNA): TGTGCCAGCAGCGTTTACCGGGACAGCGGCTACGAGCAGTACTTC. Translating gives CASSVYRDSGYEQYF. V is TRBV9 and J is TRBJ2-7, with TRBD1 matching 7 bases. This CDR3 region has 15 residues. Germline values: CDR1 SGDLS, CDR2 YYNGEE. The ends lost 2 bases at V and 3 bases at J; junction bases unmatched: 8.

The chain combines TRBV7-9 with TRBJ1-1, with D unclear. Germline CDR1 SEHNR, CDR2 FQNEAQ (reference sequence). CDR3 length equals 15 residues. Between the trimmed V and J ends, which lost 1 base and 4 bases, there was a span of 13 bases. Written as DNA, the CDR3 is TGTGCCAGCAGCTTAGTTGGGTGGCAGGTCACTGAAGCTTTCTTT. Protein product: CASSLVGWQVTEAFF. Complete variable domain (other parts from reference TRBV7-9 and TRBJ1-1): DTGVSQNPRHKITKRGQNVTFRCDPISEHNRLYWYRQTLGQGPEFLTYFQNEAQLEKSRLLSDRFSAERPKGSFSTLEIQRTEQGDSAMYLCASSLVGWQVTEAFFGQGTRLTVV.